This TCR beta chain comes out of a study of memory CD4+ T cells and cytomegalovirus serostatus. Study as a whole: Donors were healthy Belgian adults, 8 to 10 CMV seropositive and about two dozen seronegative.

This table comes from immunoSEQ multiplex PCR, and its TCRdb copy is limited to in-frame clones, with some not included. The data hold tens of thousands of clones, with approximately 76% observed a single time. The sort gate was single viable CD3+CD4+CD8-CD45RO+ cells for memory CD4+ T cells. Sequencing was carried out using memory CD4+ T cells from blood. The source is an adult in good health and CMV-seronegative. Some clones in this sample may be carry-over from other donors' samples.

CDR3 amino acids: CASSSGTGGYTEAFF. In DNA form, the CDR3 reads TGTGCCAGCAGCTCAGGGACAGGGGGCTACACTGAAGCTTTCTTT. The chain employs TRBV7-3 and TRBJ1-1; the match to TRBD1 covers 12 bases. The length of the CDR3 is 15 residues. V shed 4 bases and J 3 bases; nucleotides not matched to a gene: 3. Germline CDR1 and CDR2: SGHTA and FQGTGA.